What follows describes a single T cell receptor beta chain. The specificity of this receptor is unknown. No much larger clone is present one base from it, and per-base qualities are unavailable. This entry is derived from a study of PD-1 blockade in classical Hodgkin lymphoma (TCRdb year 2020). Looking at the study overall: Nivolumab dosing was 3 mg/kg intravenously every 2 weeks, continuing until either disease progression or unacceptable toxicity. To define a peripheral blood immune signature of response to PD-1 blockade in classical Hodgkin lymphoma, the study combined TCR beta sequencing with CyTOF. Broad study findings and their caveats: Trial patients with a complete response had baseline diversity similar to that of newly diagnosed patients, while partial responders and progressors had significantly lower diversity. A significant rise by C4D1 was seen in CD4+ but not CD8+ TCR diversity (p=0.0027 vs p=0.16), with the rise being most apparent in complete responders (p=0.02). Only a single clinical trial cohort was studied, and what caused the repertoire differences, possibly disease activity or prior therapy, remained undefined. Diversity was lower in patients who began nivolumab less than 1 year after ASCT, so these patients were left out of later analyses to avoid confounding by immune reconstitution. Baseline TCR diversity was reported to be lower in newly diagnosed patients than in healthy donors, and even lower in relapsed/refractory patients.

The CDR3 has 16 amino acids, counting the end cysteine and phenylalanine. The DNA shown is the 48-base CDR3, in frame from base 1. V and J lose 0 bases and 6 bases, and a span of 17 bases separates them. CDR1 and CDR2, looked up from the germline V gene (reference sequence), are SGHNT and YYREEE. Genomic DNA was extracted with the Qiagen DNeasy kit from unsorted PBMCs and from negatively selected CD4+ and CD8+ fractions. Amplification of TCR beta CDR3 regions was done by immunoSEQ multiplex PCR with primers that anneal to V and J segments. Amplification bias was minimized using a synthetic immune receptor repertoire, and residual bias was removed computationally after sequencing. As for the authors' bioinformatics: Repertoire diversity was quantified as the Shannon entropy index using custom Python scripts. Unsorted, CD4+ and CD8+ repertoires were analyzed separately, except in combined analyses where CD4+ and CD8+ sequences were merged in silico. A clone counted as expanded when the clone's frequency after treatment rose at least 2-fold relative to C1D1, and clones undetected at baseline were given a pseudocount of 0.5. Singleton clones were defined as clones with 0 or 1 copy at C1D1, and non-singleton clones were defined as clones with 2 or more copies. By matching protein sequences in sorted samples from the same patient, clones expanded in unsorted samples were annotated as CD4+, CD8+ or unknown. Diversity changes from C1D1 to C4D1 were tested in paired samples using Wilcoxon tests. Not all clones reach the TCRdb copy of this immuneACCESS table, which keeps in-frame sequences only. Checked studies attribute under half of the gap to unresolved V genes and leave the rest unexplained. The V and J calls and clone size were taken over from that table, and D and trimming were inferred from the DNA. The sample data list around 30,000 clones, and 65% to 80% of these were observed just once. In total, the top ten clones hold approximately 4% of the sample.

Per the publication, the time point label means: cycle 4 day 1 (C4D1), after 5 to 7 weeks of nivolumab. Every trial patient had relapsed after autologous stem cell transplantation, and cohorts A, B and C differed in prior brentuximab vedotin exposure. The trial cohort included 50 to 70 patients with relapsed/refractory classical Hodgkin lymphoma, and each patient had a best overall response of complete response, partial response or progressive disease. Single-agent nivolumab was administered to trial patients in the multi-cohort phase II CheckMate 205 trial. An independent review committee assessed best overall response using the 2007 International Working Group response criteria. Trial PBMCs were collected just before the start of nivolumab (C1D1) and during therapy at cycle 2 day 1 and cycle 4 day 1. Peripheral blood was collected in 8 mL Vacutainer Cell Preparation Tubes, from which PBMCs were isolated by centrifugation and then cryopreserved.

This TCR was sampled from a human donor with classical Hodgkin lymphoma. The source material was peripheral blood mononuclear cells (PBMCs), sampled before the fourth cycle of nivolumab. The chain is assembled from TRBV5-4 and TRBJ2-3; D gene: possibly TRBD2, on 5 matching bases. The CDR3 is CASSLAAEVNGDTQYF. At the DNA level, the sequence is TGTGCCAGCAGCTTGGCCGCGGAGGTCAATGGGGATACGCAGTATTTT.